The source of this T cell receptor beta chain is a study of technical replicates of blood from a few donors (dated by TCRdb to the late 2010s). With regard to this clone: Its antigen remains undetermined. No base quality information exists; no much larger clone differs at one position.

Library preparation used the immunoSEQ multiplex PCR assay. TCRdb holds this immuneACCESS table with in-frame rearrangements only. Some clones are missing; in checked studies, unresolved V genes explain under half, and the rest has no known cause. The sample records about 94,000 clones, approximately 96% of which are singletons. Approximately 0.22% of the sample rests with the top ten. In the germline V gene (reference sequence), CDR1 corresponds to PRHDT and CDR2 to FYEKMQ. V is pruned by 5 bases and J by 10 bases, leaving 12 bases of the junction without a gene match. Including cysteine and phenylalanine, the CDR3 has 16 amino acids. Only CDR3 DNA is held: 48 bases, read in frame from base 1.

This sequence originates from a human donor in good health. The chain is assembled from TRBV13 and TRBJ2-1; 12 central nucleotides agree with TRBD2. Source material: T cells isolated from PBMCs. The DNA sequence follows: TGTGCCAGCAGCGTGCTGGGACTAGCGGGCCTAGGAGAGCAGTTCTTC. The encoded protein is CASSVLGLAGLGEQFF.